This is a list of T cell receptor beta chains from one sample in a study of shared clonotypes between healthy human individuals. Libraries were prepared by immunoSEQ multiplex PCR; TCRdb keeps only in-frame clonotypes and omits some of them. The table records roughly 1,000,000 clones, 78% of them present only once. The sequenced sample consisted of memory CD4+ T cells from PBMCs. The receptor source for this set is a young man in good health. Some clones in this sample may be carry-over from other donors' samples. The CDR3 runs from the conserved cysteine through the conserved F or W. The order of the fields is clone size, J gene, D gene, V gene, CDR3 protein, CDR3 DNA. The D gene is left open where the match is weak. Clone size appears in some rows only: once, few, many, or a class for an expanded clone.

NA	TRBJ1-2	NA	TRBV30	CACERRVRGYTF	TGTGCTTGCGAGCGGCGGGTGAGGGGCTACACCTTC
few	TRBJ1-1	NA	TRBV30	CARRPSRPHTEAFF	TGTGCACGAAGGCCGTCCCGGCCCCACACTGAAGCTTTCTTT
NA	TRBJ1-2	NA	TRBV28	CAAALAGTDLYGYTF	TGTGCCGCTGCCTTAGCCGGAACAGACCTATATGGCTACACCTTC
NA	TRBJ2-5	NA	TRBV2	CASSEGREAQYF	TGTGCCAGCAGTGAAGGCAGGGAAGCCCAGTACTTC
NA	TRBJ2-7	NA	TRBV18	CASSQNFGGGRGSYEQYF	TGTGCCAGCTCACAAAATTTTGGCGGGGGCCGGGGCTCCTACGAGCAGTACTTC
NA	TRBJ1-4	NA	TRBV4-2	CASRREATNEKLFF	TGTGCAAGTCGCAGGGAGGCAACTAATGAAAAACTGTTTTTT
once	TRBJ2-7	NA	TRBV9	CASSGPWGEQYF	TGTGCCAGCAGCGGGCCATGGGGCGAGCAGTACTTC
NA	TRBJ2-7	NA	TRBV6-5	CASSEVGGDEQYF	TGTGCCAGCAGCGAAGTCGGGGGAGACGAGCAGTACTTC
many	TRBJ1-2	NA	TRBV20-1	CKVRGGHGYTF	TGCAAGGTTCGCGGGGGACATGGCTACACCTTC
NA	TRBJ2-1	NA	TRBV29-1	CSVWRDGAYNEQFF	TGCAGCGTTTGGAGGGACGGGGCCTACAATGAGCAGTTCTTC
NA	TRBJ1-4	NA	TRBV7-2	CASSLTAPNEKLFF	TGTGCCAGCAGCCTGACAGCTCCTAATGAAAAACTGTTTTTT
NA	TRBJ2-1	TRBD2	TRBV5-1	CASSSGGSGYNEQFF	TGCGCCAGCAGCTCCGGTGGTAGCGGGTACAATGAGCAGTTCTTC
NA	TRBJ1-4	NA	TRBV2	CASSDGGLNEKLFF	TGTGCCAGCAGTGACGGGGGGCTCAATGAAAAACTGTTTTTT
NA	TRBJ2-1	TRBD2	TRBV15	CATSREAGRAIEQFF	TGTGCCACCAGCAGAGAGGCCGGGAGGGCCATTGAGCAGTTCTTC
NA	TRBJ1-5	NA	TRBV30	CAWSEGNQPQHF	TGTGCCTGGAGTGAAGGCAATCAGCCCCAGCATTTT
NA	TRBJ2-1	NA	TRBV28	CASTGGFHNEQFF	TGTGCCAGCACCGGCGGGTTCCACAATGAGCAGTTCTTC
few	TRBJ1-5	NA	TRBV4-1	CASSQAALSNQPQHF	TGCGCCAGCAGCCAAGCTGCACTTAGCAATCAGCCCCAGCATTTT
once	TRBJ2-1	TRBD2	TRBV5-1	CASSLGLAGPSYNEQFF	TGCGCCAGCAGCTTGGGACTAGCGGGACCCTCCTACAATGAGCAGTTCTTC
many	TRBJ1-2	NA	TRBV29-1	CSVNGYTF	TGCAGCGTTAATGGCTACACCTTC
NA	TRBJ1-2	NA	TRBV11-2	CASSLVRSAAYGYTF	TGTGCCAGCAGCTTAGTGAGGAGCGCCGCCTATGGCTACACCTTC
NA	TRBJ2-7	NA	TRBV2	CASSEDRVGYEQYF	TGTGCCAGCAGTGAAGACAGGGTTGGGTACGAGCAGTACTTC